This section outlines one T cell receptor beta chain sequence together with its context. The target of this receptor is not known. No base quality information exists; no much larger clone differs at one position. The sample comes from a study of blood T cell repertoires in COVID-19 (TCRdb year 2020). Study-wide context: Samples from collaborators originated in the United States, Italy and Spain and spanned both the acute and convalescent phases of COVID-19. The material from the prospective study consisted of cDNA or gDNA derived from T cells, B-cell-depleted T cells, or PBMCs. The dataset comprised deeply sampled blood TCRbeta repertoires from subjects exposed to, actively infected with, or recovered from COVID-19. A freely available public database, intended as a resource for researchers studying the immune response to SARS-CoV-2, is where the repertoires were released. The samples were drawn from two sources: the first 160 participants of the ongoing ImmuneRACE study, and 950 to 1,500 subjects contributed by 6 global collaborators. A de-identified subject ID, COVID-19 status, age in years and sex were almost always included in the sample metadata. Where available, HLA class I and class II types were obtained from metadata supplied by the sample provider rather than from assay-based typing. Results the study describes overall, beyond this receptor: The quantity of clinical and demographic metadata differed by source and by participant and was supplied without curation.

Participants in the prospective study were aged roughly 18 to 100 years, lived in 24 United States geographic areas, and enrolled through a virtual design. Cohort assignment in the prospective study relied on participant-reported clinical history from a screening survey and a study questionnaire. For ImmuneRACE Cohort 3, a participant was defined as recovered based on two consecutive negative NP/OP PCR tests, clearance by a healthcare professional, or resolution of symptoms. In the prospective study, whole blood, serum and a nasopharyngeal or oropharyngeal swab were collected from each participant by mobile phlebotomists. Prospective study participants could optionally give additional blood draws and questionnaires over an approximately two-month period. Before DNA extraction, prospective study blood samples were shipped either frozen or at room temperature. TCRbeta CDR3 regions were amplified from genomic DNA using the immunoSEQ Assay, a bias-controlled multiplex PCR. The published analysis was carried out like this. The number of nucleated cells in each sample was estimated from the amplification of reference gene primers within the assay. To quantify the absolute abundance of each unique TCRbeta CDR3 rearrangement, sequence reads were collapsed and filtered. For each sample, productive Simpson clonality was calculated as the square root of Simpson's diversity index across productive rearrangements. TCRdb provides this immuneACCESS table in a form limited to in-frame rearrangements. Some clones are lacking; in checked studies, under half of them reflect an unresolved V gene, and why the rest are absent is not known. Clonal size and the V and J genes are those of that table, whereas D and trimming came from the DNA. Within this sample are about 190,000 clones, with approximately 84% of them counted one time only. The ten largest make up roughly 3.2% of the sample.

Unmatched junction bases come to 7, with V trimmed by 6 bases and J by 3 bases. Its CDR3 holds 14 amino acids, cysteine through phenylalanine. Kept here is only the CDR3 DNA, which spans 42 bases and is read in frame from base 1. Looking up the germline V gene yields CDR1 MRHNA and CDR2 SNTAGT. This clonotype originated in a woman younger than 45 who had recovered from COVID-19. The sequenced sample was PBMCs or T cells enriched from blood (not recorded which). The chain links TRBV6-4 with TRBJ1-1, and 7 bases in between align with TRBD1. The CDR3 protein: CASRKTGDHTEAFF. The DNA is as follows: TGTGCCAGCAGAAAAACAGGGGACCACACTGAAGCTTTCTTT.